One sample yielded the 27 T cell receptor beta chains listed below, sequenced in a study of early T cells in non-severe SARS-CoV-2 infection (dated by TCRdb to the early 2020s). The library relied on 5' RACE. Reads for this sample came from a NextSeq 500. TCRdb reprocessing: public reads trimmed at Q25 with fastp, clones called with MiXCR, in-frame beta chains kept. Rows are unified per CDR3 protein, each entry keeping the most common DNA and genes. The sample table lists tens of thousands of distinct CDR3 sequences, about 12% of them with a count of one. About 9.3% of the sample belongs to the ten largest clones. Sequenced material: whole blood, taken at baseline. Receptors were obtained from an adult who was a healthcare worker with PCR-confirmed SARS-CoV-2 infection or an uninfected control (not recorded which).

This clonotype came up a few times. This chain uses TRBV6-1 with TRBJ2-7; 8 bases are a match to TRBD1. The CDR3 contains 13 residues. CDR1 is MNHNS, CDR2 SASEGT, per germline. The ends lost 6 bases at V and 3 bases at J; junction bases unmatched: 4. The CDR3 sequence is CASSRTGIYEQYF. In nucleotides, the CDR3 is TGTGCCAGCAGCCGGACAGGGATCTACGAGCAGTACTTC.

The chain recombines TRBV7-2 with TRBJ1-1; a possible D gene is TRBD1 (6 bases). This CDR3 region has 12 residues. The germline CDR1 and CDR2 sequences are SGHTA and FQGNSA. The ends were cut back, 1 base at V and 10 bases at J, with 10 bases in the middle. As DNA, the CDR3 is TGTGCCAGCAGCTTAGGAGGGGGTAGAGCTTTCTTT. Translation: CASSLGGGRAFF.

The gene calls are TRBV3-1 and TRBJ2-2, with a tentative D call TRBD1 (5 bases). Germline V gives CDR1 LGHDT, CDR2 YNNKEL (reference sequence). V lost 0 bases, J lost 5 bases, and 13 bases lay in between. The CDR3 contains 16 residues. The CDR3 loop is CASSQESRAGTGELFF. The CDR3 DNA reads TGTGCCAGCAGCCAAGAGAGCAGGGCAGGTACCGGGGAGCTGTTTTTT.

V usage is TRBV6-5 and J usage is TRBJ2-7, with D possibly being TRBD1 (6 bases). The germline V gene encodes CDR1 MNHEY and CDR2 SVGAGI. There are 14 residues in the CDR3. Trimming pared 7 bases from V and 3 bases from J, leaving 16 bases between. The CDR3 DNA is TGTGCCAGCACCCGAGGGGGTCGCCTCTACGAGCAGTACTTC. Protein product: CASTRGGRLYEQYF.

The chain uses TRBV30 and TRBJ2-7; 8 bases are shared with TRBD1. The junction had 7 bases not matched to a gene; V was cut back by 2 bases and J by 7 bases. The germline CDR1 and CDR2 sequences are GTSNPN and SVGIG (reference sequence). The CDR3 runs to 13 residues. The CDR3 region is CAWSPRGLGEQYF. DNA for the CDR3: TGTGCCTGGAGTCCCAGGGGGCTGGGGGAGCAGTACTTC.

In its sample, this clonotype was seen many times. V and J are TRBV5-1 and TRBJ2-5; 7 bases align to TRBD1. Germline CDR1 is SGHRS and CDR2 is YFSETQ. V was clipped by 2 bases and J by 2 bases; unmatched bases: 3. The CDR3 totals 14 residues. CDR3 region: CASSLQGLQETQYF. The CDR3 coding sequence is TGCGCCAGCAGCTTACAGGGGTTGCAAGAGACCCAGTACTTC.

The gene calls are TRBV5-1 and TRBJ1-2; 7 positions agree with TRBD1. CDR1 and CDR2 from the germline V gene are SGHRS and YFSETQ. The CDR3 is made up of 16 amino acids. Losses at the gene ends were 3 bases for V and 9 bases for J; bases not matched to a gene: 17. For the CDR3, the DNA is TGCGCCAGCAGCTCTTCGTCCGGGACAGTGGGAGGGCGCTACACCTTC. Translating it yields CASSSSSGTVGGRYTF.

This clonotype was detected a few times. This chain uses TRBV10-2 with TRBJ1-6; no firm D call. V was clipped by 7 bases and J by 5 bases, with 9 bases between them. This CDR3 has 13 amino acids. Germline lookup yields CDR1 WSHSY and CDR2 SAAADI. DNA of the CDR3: TGCGCCAGCAAGGGATCGCATAATTCACCCCTCCACTTT. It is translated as CASKGSHNSPLHF.

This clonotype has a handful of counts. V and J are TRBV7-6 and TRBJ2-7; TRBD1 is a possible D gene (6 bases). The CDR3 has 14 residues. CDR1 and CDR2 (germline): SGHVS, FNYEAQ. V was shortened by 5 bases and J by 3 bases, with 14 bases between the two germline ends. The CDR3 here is CASSLGDTFYEQYF. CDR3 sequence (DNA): TGTGCCAGCAGCCTAGGGGACACCTTCTACGAGCAGTACTTC. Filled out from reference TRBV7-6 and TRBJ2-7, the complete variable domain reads GAGVSQSPRYKVTKRGQDVALRCDPISGHVSLYWYRQALGQGPEFLTYFNYEAQQDKSGLPNDRFSAERPEGSISTLTIQRTEQRDSAMYRCASSLGDTFYEQYFGPGTRLTVT.

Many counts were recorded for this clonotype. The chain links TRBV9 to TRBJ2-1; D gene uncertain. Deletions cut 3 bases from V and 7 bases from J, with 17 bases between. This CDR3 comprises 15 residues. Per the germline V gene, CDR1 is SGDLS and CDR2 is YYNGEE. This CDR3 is CASSEFPLPRNEQFF. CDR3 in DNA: TGTGCCAGCAGCGAATTCCCCCTACCACGGAATGAGCAGTTCTTC.

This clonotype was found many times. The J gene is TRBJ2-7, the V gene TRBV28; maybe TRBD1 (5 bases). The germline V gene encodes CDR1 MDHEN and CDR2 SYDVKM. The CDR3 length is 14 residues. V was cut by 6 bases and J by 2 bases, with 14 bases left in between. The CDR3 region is CASRVTRGPYEQYF. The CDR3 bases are TGTGCCAGCAGGGTCACAAGGGGTCCCTACGAGCAGTACTTC.

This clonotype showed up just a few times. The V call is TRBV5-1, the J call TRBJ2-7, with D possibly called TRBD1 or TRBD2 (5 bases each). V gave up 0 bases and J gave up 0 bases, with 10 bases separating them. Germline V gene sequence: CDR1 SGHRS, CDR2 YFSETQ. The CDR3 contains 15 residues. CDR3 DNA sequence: TGCGCCAGCAGCTTGGCGGGGCGTAACTCCTACGAGCAGTACTTC. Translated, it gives CASSLAGRNSYEQYF.

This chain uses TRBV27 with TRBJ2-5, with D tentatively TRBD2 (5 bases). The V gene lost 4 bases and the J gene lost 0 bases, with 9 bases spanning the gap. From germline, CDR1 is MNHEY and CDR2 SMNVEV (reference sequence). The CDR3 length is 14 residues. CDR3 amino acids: CASSSDSHQETQYF. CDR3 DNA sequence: TGTGCCAGCAGTTCGGACTCACACCAAGAGACCCAGTACTTC.

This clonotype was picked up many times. The CDR3 DNA follows: TGCGCCAGCAGCGTGACCATTGTCGGAAAGATGGATGGCTACACCTTC. Translating gives CASSVTIVGKMDGYTF. V is TRBV5-1 and J is TRBJ1-2; D gene ambiguous. This CDR3 spans 16 amino acids. Germline values: CDR1 SGHRS, CDR2 YFSETQ. V lost 4 bases and J 6 bases, leaving 22 bases between the germline ends.

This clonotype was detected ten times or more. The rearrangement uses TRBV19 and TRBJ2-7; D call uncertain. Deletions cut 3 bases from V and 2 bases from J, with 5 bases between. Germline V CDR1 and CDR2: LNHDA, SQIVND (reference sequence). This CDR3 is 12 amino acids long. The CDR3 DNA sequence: TGTGCCAGTAGTATGTCCCCCTACGAGCAGTACTTC. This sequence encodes CASSMSPYEQYF.

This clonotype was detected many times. The CDR3 sequence is CASSRGAAGITDTQYF. The CDR3 bases are TGCGCCAGCAGCCGCGGCGCCGCGGGGATCACAGATACGCAGTATTTT. The V call is TRBV5-1, the J call TRBJ2-3; D perhaps matches TRBD2 (6 bases). The CDR3 runs to 16 residues. Germline CDR1 is SGHRS and CDR2 is YFSETQ. Between the trimmed V and J ends, which lost 4 bases and 2 bases, there was a span of 17 bases. Based on the CDR3 plus reference TRBV5-1 and TRBJ2-3, the full variable domain is KAGVTQTPRYLIKTRGQQVTLSCSPISGHRSVSWYQQTPGQGLQFLFEYFSETQRNKGNFPGRFSGRQFSNSRSEMNVSTLELGDSALYLCASSRGAAGITDTQYFGPGTRLTVL.

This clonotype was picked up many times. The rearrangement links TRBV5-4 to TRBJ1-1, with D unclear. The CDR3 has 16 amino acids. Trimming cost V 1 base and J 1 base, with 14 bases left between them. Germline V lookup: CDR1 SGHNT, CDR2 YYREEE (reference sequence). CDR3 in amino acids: CASSLHGTYPNTEAFF. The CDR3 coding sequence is TGTGCCAGCAGCTTGCACGGCACCTACCCGAACACTGAAGCTTTCTTT.

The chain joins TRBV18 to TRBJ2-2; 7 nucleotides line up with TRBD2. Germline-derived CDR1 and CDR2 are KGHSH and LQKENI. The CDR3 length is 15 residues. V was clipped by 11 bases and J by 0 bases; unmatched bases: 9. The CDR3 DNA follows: TGTGCCGAGCGGGGTGGGCCCGCGAACACCGGGGAGCTGTTTTTT. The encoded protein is CAERGGPANTGELFF.

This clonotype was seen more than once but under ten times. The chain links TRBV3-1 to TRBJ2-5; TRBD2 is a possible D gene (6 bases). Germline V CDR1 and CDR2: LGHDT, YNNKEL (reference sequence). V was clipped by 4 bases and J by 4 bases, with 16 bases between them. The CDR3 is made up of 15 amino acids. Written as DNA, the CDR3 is TGTGCCAGCAGCCGAGGGAGCGGGCCCCCAGAGACCCAGTACTTC. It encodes CASSRGSGPPETQYF.

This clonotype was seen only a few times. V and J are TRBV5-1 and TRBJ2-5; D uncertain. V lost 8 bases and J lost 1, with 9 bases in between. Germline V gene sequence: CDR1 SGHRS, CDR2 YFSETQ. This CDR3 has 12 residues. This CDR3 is CASSNLQETQYF. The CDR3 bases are TGCGCCAGTAGCAATCTCCAAGAGACCCAGTACTTC.

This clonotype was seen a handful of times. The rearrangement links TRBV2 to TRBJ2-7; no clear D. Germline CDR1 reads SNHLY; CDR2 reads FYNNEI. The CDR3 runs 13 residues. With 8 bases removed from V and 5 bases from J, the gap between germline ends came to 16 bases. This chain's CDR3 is CASSRLGNHEQYF. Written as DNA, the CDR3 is TGTGCCAGCTCCCGGTTGGGAAACCACGAGCAGTACTTC.

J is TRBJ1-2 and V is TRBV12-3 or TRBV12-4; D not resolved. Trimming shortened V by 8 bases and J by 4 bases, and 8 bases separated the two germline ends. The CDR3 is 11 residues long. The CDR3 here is CASGRLYGYTF. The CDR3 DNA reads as TGTGCCAGCGGGAGACTCTATGGCTACACCTTC.

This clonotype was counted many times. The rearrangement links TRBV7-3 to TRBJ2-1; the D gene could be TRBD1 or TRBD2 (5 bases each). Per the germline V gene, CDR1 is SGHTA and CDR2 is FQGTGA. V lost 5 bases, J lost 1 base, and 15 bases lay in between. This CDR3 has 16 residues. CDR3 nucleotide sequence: TGTGCCAGCAGCCGACGGGACGGCCGTTCCTACAATGAGCAGTTCTTC. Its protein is CASSRRDGRSYNEQFF.

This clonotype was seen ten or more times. CDR3 loop: CASSQDRLIGTQYF. CDR3 nucleotides: TGCGCCAGCAGCCAAGATCGGCTGATAGGGACCCAGTACTTC. J is TRBJ2-5 and V is TRBV4-1, with D unresolved. The CDR3 contains 14 residues. Between the trimmed V and J ends, which lost 0 bases and 7 bases, there was a span of 12 bases. Germline V CDR1 and CDR2: MGHRA, YSYEKL.

The CDR3 sequence: CASSMRGAGELFF. The CDR3 DNA sequence: TGTGCCAGTAGTATGCGGGGGGCCGGGGAGCTGTTTTTT. The chain joins TRBV19 to TRBJ2-2, with TRBD2 matching over 8 bases. The V segment lost 3 bases and the J segment 6 bases; nucleotides outside the gene matches: 0. Germline-derived CDR1 and CDR2 are LNHDA and SQIVND (reference sequence). The CDR3 runs 13 residues. Based on the CDR3 plus reference TRBV19 and TRBJ2-2, the full variable domain is DGGITQSPKYLFRKEGQNVTLSCEQNLNHDAMYWYRQDPGQGLRLIYYSQIVNDFQKGDIAEGYSVSREKKESFPLTVTSAQKNPTAFYLCASSMRGAGELFFGEGSRLTVL.

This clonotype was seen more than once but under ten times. The CDR3 coding sequence is TGTGCCACCAGTGATTCGCAGGCCTCCTACGAGCAGTACTTC. Translating it yields CATSDSQASYEQYF. The chain joins TRBV24-1 to TRBJ2-7; the D is unclear. Trimming pared 2 bases from V and 0 bases from J, leaving 7 bases between. CDR1 is KGHDR and CDR2 is SFDVKD in the germline V gene. The CDR3 is 14 residues long.

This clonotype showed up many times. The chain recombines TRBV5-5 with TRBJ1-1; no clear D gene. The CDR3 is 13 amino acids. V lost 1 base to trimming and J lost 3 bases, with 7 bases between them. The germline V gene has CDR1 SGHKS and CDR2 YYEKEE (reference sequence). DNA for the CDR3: TGTGCCAGCAGCTTGTTGAGTTACACTGAAGCTTTCTTT. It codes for CASSLLSYTEAFF. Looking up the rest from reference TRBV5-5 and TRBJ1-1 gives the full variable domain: DAGVTQSPTHLIKTRGQQVTLRCSPISGHKSVSWYQQVLGQGPQFIFQYYEKEERGRGNFPDRFSARQFPNYSSELNVNALLLGDSALYLCASSLLSYTEAFFGQGTRLTVV.